The clone carrying this TCR beta chain has a count of ten or more. Its antigen remains unknown. The data were taken from a study of response to subunit inactivated influenza vaccine. The study, taken as a whole, reports: Authors suggested that a seasonal influenza vaccination recruits few new T cells each time.

The CDR3 sequence is 14 residues long. The V and J ends lost 1 base and 3 bases respectively, with 7 bases between them. TCRdb itself ran the RT-PCR reads through MiXCR, one entry per CDR3 protein. The sample lists 600,000 to 850,000 distinct CDR3 sequences, approximately 15% occurring once. The J gene is TRBJ1-5, the V gene TRBV12-3 or TRBV12-4; D gene unclear. The source of this sequence is a man in his fifties who received an inactivated influenza vaccine. Sequencing used PBMCs from blood, obtained roughly 15 days before vaccination. CDR3 sequence (DNA): TGTGCCAGCAGTTTAGAGGGAAACAATCAGCCCCAGCATTTT. Translation: CASSLEGNNQPQHF.